A single sample gave rise to the 2 T cell receptor beta chains below, sequenced in a study of blood T cell repertoires in COVID-19. The assay was immunoSEQ multiplex PCR, and TCRdb's table has in-frame clones only and misses some. This table holds almost 250,000 clones, around 88% found once. Sequenced material: PBMCs or T cells enriched from blood (not recorded which). These receptors all come from a woman aged 30 to 39 who had recovered from COVID-19.

This clone showed up just once. The chain is built from TRBV28 and TRBJ2-7; no clear D gene. The CDR3 contains 10 residues. The germline V gene has CDR1 MDHEN and CDR2 SYDVKM. The ends were cut back, 7 bases at V and 9 bases at J, with 10 bases in the middle. The CDR3 here is CASTLQRQYF. The DNA of the CDR3 is TGTGCCAGCACCCTACAGAGGCAGTACTTC. The variable domain in full, completed from reference TRBV28 and TRBJ2-7, reads DVKVTQSSRYLVKRTGEKVFLECVQDMDHENMFWYRQDPGLGLRLIYFSYDVKMKEKGDIPEGYSVSREKKERFSLILESASTNQTSMYLCASTLQRQYFGPGTRLTVT.

The J gene is TRBJ2-2, the V gene TRBV4-3; no firm D call. CDR1 is LGHNA and CDR2 is YSLEER in the germline V gene. CDR3 length equals 15 residues. The V end lost 4 bases, the J end lost 6 bases, and 15 bases lay between the germline ends. In nucleotides, the CDR3 is TGCGCCAGCAGCCCAAACACGGGTGTCTCCGGGGAGCTGTTTTTT. It translates to CASSPNTGVSGELFF.